This T cell receptor beta chain is from a study of beta chain features in type 1 diabetes. The trim removed 4 bases at V and 7 bases at J, leaving 8 bases unmatched. This CDR3 contains 14 residues. CDR1 is GTSNPN, CDR2 SVGIG, per germline (reference sequence). Regarding the study as a whole: For Type 1 diabetes patients, all four CD4+ subsets carried TCRB CDR3s that were moderately but significantly shorter.

The authors reverse transcribed all of the isolated RNA, so sequencing captured expressed TCRB transcripts. Assay used: immunoSEQ multiplex PCR; TCRdb lists only in-frame clones, some missing. The sample contains about 150,000 clones, almost 8% of which appear only once. This clone was seen only a few times. Antigen: not known. Material: central memory CD4+ T cells from blood. The source of this sequence is a man aged 18 to 30 with type 1 diabetes. The genes are TRBV30 and TRBJ2-1; 9 bases match TRBD1. Here the CDR3 reads CAWITGTGLNEQFF. The CDR3 DNA reads as TGTGCCTGGATCACCGGGACAGGGCTGAATGAGCAGTTCTTC.